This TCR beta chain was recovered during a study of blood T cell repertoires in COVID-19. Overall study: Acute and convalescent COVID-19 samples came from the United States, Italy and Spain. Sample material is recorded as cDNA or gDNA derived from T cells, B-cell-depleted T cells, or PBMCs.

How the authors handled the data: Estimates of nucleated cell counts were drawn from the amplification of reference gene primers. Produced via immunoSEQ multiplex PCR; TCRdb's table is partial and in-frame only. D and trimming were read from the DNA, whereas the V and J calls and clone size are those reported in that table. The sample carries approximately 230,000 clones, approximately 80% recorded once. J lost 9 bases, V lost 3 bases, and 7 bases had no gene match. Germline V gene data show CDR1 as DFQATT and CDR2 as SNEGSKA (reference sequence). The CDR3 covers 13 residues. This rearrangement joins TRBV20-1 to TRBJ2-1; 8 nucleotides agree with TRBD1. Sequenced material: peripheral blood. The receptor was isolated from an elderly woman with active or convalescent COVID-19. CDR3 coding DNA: TGCAGTGCTAGTCGAGACAGGGGAGGTGAGCAGTTCTTC. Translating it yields CSASRDRGGEQFF.